Below, one T cell receptor (beta chain) is given with its context. CDR1 is LNHDA, CDR2 SQIVND, per germline (reference sequence). The CDR3 runs to 16 residues. Trimming stripped 3 bases from V and 6 bases from J, with 18 bases between. The repertoire was sequenced with immunoSEQ multiplex PCR; TCRdb's copy has only in-frame clones and lacks some. This table has roughly 440,000 clones, about 87% appearing once. This sample stems from a study of blood T cell repertoires in COVID-19. As for the study in general: T cells, B-cell-depleted T cells, or PBMCs provided the cDNA or gDNA that served as material.

The sequenced material came from peripheral blood. The chain couples TRBV19 to TRBJ1-5; D is undetermined. The receptor's source is a woman in her forties or fifties with COVID-19, enrolled during active disease. The CDR3 loop is CASSIGDGTGSQPQHF. In DNA form, the CDR3 reads TGTGCCAGTAGTATCGGCGATGGAACGGGTTCTCAGCCCCAGCATTTT.